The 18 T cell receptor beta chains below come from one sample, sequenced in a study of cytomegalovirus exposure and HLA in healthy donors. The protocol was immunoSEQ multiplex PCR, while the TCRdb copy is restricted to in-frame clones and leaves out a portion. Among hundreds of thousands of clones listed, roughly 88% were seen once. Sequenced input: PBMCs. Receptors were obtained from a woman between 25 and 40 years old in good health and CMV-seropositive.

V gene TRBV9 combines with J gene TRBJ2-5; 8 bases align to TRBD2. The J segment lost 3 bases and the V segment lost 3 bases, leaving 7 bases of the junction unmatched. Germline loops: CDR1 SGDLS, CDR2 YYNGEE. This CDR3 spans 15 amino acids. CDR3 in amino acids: CASSASGRGEETQYF. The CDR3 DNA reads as TGTGCCAGCAGCGCCAGCGGGAGAGGGGAAGAGACCCAGTACTTC.

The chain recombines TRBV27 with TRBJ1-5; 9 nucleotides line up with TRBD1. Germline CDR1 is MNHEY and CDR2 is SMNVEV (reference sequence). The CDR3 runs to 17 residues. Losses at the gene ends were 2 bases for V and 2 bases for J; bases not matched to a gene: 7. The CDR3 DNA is TGTGCCAGCAGTTTACTTACAGGGGGCGCGGGCAATCAGCCCCAGCATTTT. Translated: CASSLLTGGAGNQPQHF.

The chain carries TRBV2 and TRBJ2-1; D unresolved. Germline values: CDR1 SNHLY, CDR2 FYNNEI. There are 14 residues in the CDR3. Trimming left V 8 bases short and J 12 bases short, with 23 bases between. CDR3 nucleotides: TGTGCCAGCTCAAGTCCTTCAATCACCCCCGGGCAGTTCTTC. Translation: CASSSPSITPGQFF.

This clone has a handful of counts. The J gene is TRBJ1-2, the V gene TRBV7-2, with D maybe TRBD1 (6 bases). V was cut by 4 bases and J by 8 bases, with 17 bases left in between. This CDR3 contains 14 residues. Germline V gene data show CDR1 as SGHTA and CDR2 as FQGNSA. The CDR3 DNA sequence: TGTGCCAGCAGCTCTAACTCCGAAGGACAGGGCTACACCTTC. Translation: CASSSNSEGQGYTF.

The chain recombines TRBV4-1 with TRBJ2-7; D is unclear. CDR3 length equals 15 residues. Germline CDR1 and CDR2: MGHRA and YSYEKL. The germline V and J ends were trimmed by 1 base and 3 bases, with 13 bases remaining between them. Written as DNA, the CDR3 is TGCGCCAGCAGCCAAGTAGGAGACTCCGTCTACGAGCAGTACTTC. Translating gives CASSQVGDSVYEQYF.

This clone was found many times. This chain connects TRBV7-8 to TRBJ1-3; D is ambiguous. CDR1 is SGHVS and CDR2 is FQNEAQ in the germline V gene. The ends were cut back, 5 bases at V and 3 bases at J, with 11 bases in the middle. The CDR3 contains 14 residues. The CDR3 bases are TGTGCCAGCAGCCCTAAAACGTTTGGAAACACCATATATTTT. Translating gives CASSPKTFGNTIYF.

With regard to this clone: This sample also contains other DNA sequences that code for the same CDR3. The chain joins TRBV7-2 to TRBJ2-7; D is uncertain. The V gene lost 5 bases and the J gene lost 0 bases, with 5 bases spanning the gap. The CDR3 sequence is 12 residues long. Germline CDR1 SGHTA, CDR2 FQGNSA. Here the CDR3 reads CASSPSSYEQYF. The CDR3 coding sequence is TGTGCCAGCAGCCCCAGCTCCTACGAGCAGTACTTC.

Written as DNA, the CDR3 is TGCGCCAGCAGCCAAGAGAGGCGAACACAGGGTAGCAATCAGCCCCAGCATTTT. Protein product: CASSQERRTQGSNQPQHF. The chain recombines TRBV4-3 with TRBJ1-5, with D maybe TRBD1 (6 bases). The germline V gene encodes CDR1 LGHNA and CDR2 YSLEER. Trimming cost V 0 bases and J 0 bases, with 15 bases left between them. This CDR3 comprises 18 residues.

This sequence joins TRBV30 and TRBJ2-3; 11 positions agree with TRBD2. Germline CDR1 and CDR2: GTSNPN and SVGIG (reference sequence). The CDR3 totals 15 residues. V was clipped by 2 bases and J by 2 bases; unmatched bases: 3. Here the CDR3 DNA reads TGTGCCTGGAGTAAACTAGCGGGAGTCACAGATACGCAGTATTTT. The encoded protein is CAWSKLAGVTDTQYF.

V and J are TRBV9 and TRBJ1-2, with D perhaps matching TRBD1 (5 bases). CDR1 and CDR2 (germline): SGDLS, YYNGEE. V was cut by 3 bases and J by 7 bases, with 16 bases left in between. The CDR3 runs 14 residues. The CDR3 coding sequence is TGTGCCAGCAGCGCCGGCTCAGGGTTTGGTGGCTACACCTTC. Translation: CASSAGSGFGGYTF.

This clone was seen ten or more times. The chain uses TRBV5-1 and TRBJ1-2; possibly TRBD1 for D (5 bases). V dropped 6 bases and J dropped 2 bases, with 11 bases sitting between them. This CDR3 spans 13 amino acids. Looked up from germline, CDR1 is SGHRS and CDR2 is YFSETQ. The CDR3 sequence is CASMRDANYGYTF. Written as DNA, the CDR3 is TGCGCCAGCATGAGGGACGCGAACTATGGCTACACCTTC.

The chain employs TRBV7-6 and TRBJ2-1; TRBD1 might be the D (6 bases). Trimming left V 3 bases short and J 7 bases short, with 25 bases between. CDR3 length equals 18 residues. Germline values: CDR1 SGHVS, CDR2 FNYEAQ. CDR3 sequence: CASSFIGTGTRSLNEQFF. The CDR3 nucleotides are TGTGCCAGCAGCTTTATAGGGACCGGGACACGGTCGTTGAATGAGCAGTTCTTC.

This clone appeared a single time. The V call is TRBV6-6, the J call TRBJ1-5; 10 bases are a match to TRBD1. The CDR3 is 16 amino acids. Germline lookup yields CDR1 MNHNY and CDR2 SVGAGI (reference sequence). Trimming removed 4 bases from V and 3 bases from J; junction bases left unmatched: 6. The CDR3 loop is CASSSRTGGDNQPQHF. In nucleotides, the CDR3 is TGTGCCAGCAGTTCCCGGACAGGGGGAGACAATCAGCCCCAGCATTTT.

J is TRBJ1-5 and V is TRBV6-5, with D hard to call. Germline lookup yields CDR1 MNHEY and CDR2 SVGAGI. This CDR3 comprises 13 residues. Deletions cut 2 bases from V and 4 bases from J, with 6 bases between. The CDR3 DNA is TGTGCCAGCAGTTACAGGAGGAATCAGCCCCAGCATTTT. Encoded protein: CASSYRRNQPQHF.

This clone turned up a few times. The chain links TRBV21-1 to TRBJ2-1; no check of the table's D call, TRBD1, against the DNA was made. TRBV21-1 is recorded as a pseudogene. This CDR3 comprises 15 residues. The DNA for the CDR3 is TGTGCCAGCACCAGGGACAGAAGCTCCTACAATGAGCAGTTCTTC. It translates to CASTRDRSSYNEQFF.

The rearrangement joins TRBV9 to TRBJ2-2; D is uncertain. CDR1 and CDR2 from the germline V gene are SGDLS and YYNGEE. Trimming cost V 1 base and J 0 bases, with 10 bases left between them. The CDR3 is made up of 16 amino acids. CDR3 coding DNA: TGTGCCAGCAGCGTATATGGGCGGCCGAACACCGGGGAGCTGTTTTTT. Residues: CASSVYGRPNTGELFF.

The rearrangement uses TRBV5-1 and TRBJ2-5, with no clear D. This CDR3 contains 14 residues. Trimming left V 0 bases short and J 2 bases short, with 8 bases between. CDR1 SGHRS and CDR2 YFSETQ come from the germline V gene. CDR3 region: CASSLVLGQETQYF. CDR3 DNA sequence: TGCGCCAGCAGCTTGGTTCTAGGGCAAGAGACCCAGTACTTC.

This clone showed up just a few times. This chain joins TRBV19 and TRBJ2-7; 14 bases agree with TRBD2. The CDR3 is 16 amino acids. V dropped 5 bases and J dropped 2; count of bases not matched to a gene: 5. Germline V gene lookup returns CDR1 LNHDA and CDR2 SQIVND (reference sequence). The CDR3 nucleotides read TGTGCCAGTAGTCCCGGGACTAGCGGGAGCCCCTACGAGCAGTACTTC. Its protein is CASSPGTSGSPYEQYF.